The rows below give T cell receptor beta chains drawn from one sample of a study of identical twins. TCRdb independently ran MiXCR on the 5' RACE reads; one entry per CDR3 protein. The repertoire has 1.5 million to 2 million distinct CDR3 sequences, less than 40% of them found once; the top ten carry 0.25% to 0.3%. What was sequenced was cord blood. The receptors come from a newborn girl in good health. Each CDR3 is given without its conserved first and last residue.

>TRBV20-1|TRBJ2-3
SARLGLGDFTDTQY
>TRBV4-1|TRBJ2-1
ASSSVEKGYNEQF
>TRBV10-3|TRBJ2-7
AISEGGGTYEQY
>TRBV6-1|TRBJ1-2
ASSDTEGYT
>TRBV14|TRBJ2-7
ASSQAGLAAYEQY
>TRBV6-2/TRBV6-3|TRBJ2-5
ASSLLDYQETQY
>TRBV20-1|TRBJ1-2
SARDMPNYGYT
>TRBV20-1|TRBJ1-5
SARPSSTGPQH
>TRBV18|TRBJ2-3
ASSGLGPDTQY
>TRBV20-1|TRBJ2-1
SAPLRTSGASSYNEQF
>TRBV7-7|TRBJ2-3
ASSRSGLSSTDTQY
>TRBV10-2|TRBJ1-1
ASRGQDRMNTEAF
>TRBV12-3/TRBV12-4|NA
ASRYGASGDVYEQY
>TRBV13|TRBJ2-1
ASSLEGLAGDEQF
>TRBV20-1|TRBJ2-1
SAQTGTYNEQF
>TRBV6-1|TRBJ2-7
ASSGTGKDEQY
>TRBV29-1|TRBJ1-2
SVEAGAGDYT
>TRBV20-1|NA
SAEKGVSYEQY
>TRBV4-1|TRBJ2-1
ASSQDPSPSYNEQF
>TRBV20-1|NA
SARDGSGLPYEQY
>TRBV5-1|TRBJ1-3
ASTGSGNTIY
>TRBV18|TRBJ1-2
ASSPLLDGYT
>TRBV11-1|TRBJ2-1
ASSTDPLSGNEQF
>TRBV3-1|TRBJ2-7
ASSQDGWFEQY
>TRBV14|NA
ASSQFVGEQY
>TRBV7-9|TRBJ1-1
ASSLPGVEAF
>TRBV12-3/TRBV12-4|TRBJ1-6
ASSTLGQANSPLH
>TRBV12-3/TRBV12-4|TRBJ1-4
ASSLGTRNEKLF
>TRBV5-1|TRBJ1-1
ASSITPGRNTEAF
>TRBV6-1|TRBJ1-4
ASSEAEGATNEKLF